The present T cell receptor beta chain was sequenced within a study of naive and memory T cell subsets. In the case of this clonotype: The target antigen is unknown.

CMV status came from CD4+ T cell IFNgamma after overnight CMV lysate stimulation of fresh PBMCs. Overall study results and limits: From naive to CM, EM and EMRA, diversity decreased and Gini increased.

The CDR3 has 14 amino acids. V was shortened by 8 bases and J by 0 bases, with 12 bases between the two germline ends. From germline, CDR1 is LNHDA and CDR2 SQIVND (reference sequence). Both TRBC1 and TRBC2 were covered by a beta constant-region primer of two equimolar oligonucleotides. An oligonucleotide with the SP2 primer and a 12-nucleotide UMI was ligated to the cDNA 3' end. MiXCR was run by TCRdb on the UMI-ligation and nested PCR reads, yielding one entry per CDR3 protein. The table shows tens of thousands of distinct CDR3 sequences, with more than 10% occurring only once. The receptor was isolated from a human donor in good health. Sequencing was performed on effector memory CD4+ T cells from blood. The subset here: effector memory, CD45RA- CD27-. The V call is TRBV19, the J call TRBJ2-3, with a tentative D call TRBD1 (5 bases). This CDR3 reads CASYDSRSTDTQYF. For the CDR3, the DNA is TGTGCCAGTTACGACAGCCGTAGCACAGATACGCAGTATTTT.